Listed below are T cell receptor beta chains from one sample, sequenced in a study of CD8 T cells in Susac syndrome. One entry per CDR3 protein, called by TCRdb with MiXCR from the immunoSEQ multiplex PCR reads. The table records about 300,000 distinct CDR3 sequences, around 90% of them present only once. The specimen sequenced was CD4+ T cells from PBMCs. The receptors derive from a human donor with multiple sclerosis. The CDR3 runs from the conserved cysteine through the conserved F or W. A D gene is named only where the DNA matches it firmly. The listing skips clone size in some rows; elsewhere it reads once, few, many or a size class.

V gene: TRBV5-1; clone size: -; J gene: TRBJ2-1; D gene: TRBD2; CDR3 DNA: TGCGCCAGCAGCTTGGCCTCACACGTAGCGGGTGAGCAGTTCTTC; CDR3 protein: CASSLASHVAGEQFF
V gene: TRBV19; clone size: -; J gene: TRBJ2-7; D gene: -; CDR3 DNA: TGTGCCAGCTCTAGCGCGGTTAGTGAGCAGTACTTC; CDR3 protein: CASSSAVSEQYF
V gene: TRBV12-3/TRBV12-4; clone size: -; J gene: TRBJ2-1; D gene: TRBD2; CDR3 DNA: TGTGCCAGCAGTTCTCTAGCGGGATCGGAGCAGTTCTTC; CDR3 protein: CASSSLAGSEQFF
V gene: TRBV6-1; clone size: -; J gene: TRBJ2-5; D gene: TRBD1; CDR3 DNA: TGTGCCACCCGGCGGGACAGGATCCAAGAGACCCAGTACTTC; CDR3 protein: CATRRDRIQETQYF
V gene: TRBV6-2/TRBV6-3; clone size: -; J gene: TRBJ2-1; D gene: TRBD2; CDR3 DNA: TGTGCCAGCAGTTACTCCGCGGGAGGGGTTAGCAATGAGCAGTTCTTC; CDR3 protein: CASSYSAGGVSNEQFF
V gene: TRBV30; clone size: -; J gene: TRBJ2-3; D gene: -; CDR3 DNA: TGTGCCTGGATGGGGGGCACAGATACGCAGTATTTT; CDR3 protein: CAWMGGTDTQYF
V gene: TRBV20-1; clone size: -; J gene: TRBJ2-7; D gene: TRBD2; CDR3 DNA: TGCAGTGCTAGGTCGGGACTAGCGGGAAGCGAGCAGTACTTC; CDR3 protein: CSARSGLAGSEQYF
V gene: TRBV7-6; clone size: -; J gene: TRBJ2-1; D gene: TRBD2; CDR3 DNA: TGTGCCAGCAGCTTTGCGGGAGGGACCTACAATGAGCAGTTCTTC; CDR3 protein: CASSFAGGTYNEQFF
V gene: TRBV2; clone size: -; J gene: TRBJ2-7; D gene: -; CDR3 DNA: TGTGCCAGCAGTGAACCCTCTTGGCCGTACGAGCAGTACTTC; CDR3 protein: CASSEPSWPYEQYF
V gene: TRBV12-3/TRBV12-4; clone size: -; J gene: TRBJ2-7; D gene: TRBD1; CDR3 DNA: TGTGCCAGCAGTTCACAGGGGGCTACCTACGAGCAGTACTTC; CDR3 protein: CASSSQGATYEQYF
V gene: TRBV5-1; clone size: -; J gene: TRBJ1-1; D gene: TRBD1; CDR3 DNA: TGCGCCAGCAGCTTGGGGCAGGGGGCTGAAGCTTTCTTT; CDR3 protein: CASSLGQGAEAFF
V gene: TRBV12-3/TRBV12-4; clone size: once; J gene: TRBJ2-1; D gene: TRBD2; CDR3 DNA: TGTGCCAGCAGCGGGACTAGCGGGTTCAATGAGCAGTTCTTC; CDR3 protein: CASSGTSGFNEQFF
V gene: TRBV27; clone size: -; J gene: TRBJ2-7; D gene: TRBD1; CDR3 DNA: TGTGCCAGTCGGGGGACAGGGGTCCACGAGCAGTACTTC; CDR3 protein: CASRGTGVHEQYF
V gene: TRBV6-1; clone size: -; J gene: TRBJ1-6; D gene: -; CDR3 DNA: TGTGCCAGCAGTAGGGACAAGAGCTCCTATAATTCACCCCTCCACTTT; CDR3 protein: CASSRDKSSYNSPLHF
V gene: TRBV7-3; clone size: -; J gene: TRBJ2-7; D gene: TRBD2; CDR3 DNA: TGTGCCAGCAGCTTATTCAGCGGGGTCTCCTACGAGCAGTACTTC; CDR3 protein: CASSLFSGVSYEQYF
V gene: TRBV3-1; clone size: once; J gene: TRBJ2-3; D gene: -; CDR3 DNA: TGTGCCAGCAGCCAAGATGTTTCAGGGCCCAGCACAGATACGCAGTATTTT; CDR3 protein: CASSQDVSGPSTDTQYF
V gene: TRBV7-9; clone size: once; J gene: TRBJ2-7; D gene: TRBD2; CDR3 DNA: TGTGCCAGCAGCCCGGGACTAGCGGAGCCCTCCTACGAGCAGTACTTC; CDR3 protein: CASSPGLAEPSYEQYF
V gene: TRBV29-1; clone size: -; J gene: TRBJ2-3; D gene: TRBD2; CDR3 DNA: TGCAGCTCTCCGGGACTAGCGGGGACAGATACGCAGTATTTT; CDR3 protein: CSSPGLAGTDTQYF
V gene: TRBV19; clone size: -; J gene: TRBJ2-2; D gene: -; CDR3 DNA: TGTGCCAGTAGGACTGGGCGCGCCTCCGGGGAGCTGTTTTTT; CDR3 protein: CASRTGRASGELFF
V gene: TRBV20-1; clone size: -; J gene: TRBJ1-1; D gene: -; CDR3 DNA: TGCAGTGCTAGAGATGGGGGATACACTGAAGCTTTCTTT; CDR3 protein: CSARDGGYTEAFF
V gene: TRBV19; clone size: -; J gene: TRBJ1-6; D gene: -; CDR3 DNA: TGTGCCATACTGACACCCCTCCACTTT; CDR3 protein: CAILTPLHF
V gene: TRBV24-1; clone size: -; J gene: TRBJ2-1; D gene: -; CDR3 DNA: TGTGCCACCAGTGATGACAGGTACAATGAGCAGTTCTTC; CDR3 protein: CATSDDRYNEQFF
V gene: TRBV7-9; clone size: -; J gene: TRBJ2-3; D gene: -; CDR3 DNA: TGTGCCAGCAGCCCCCGGAGGCTAGAGTTTCGAGATACGCAGTATTTT; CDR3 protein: CASSPRRLEFRDTQYF
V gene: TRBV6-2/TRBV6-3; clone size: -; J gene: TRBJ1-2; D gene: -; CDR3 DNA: TGTGCCAGCAGTTACTCGAGTACGCTTGCTCGGCCCCAAGACTCTAACTATGGCTACACCTTC; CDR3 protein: CASSYSSTLARPQDSNYGYTF
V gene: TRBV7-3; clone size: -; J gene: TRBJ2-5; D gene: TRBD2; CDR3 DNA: TGTGCCAGCAGCTTAACGGGACTAGCGGCTTCCGGTGAGACCCAGTACTTC; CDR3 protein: CASSLTGLAASGETQYF
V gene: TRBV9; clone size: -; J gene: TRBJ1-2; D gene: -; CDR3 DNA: TGTGCCAGCAGCGTAGGGGCGGGACCCCCCTATGGCTACACCTTC; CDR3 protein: CASSVGAGPPYGYTF
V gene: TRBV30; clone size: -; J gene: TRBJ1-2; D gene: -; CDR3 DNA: TGTGCCTGGAGTGTACGTCGTTATGGCTACACCTTC; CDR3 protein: CAWSVRRYGYTF
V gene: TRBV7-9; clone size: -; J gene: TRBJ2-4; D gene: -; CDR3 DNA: TGTGCCAGCAGCTTGATACCGGGGGAGCCTAACATTCAGTACTTC; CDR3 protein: CASSLIPGEPNIQYF
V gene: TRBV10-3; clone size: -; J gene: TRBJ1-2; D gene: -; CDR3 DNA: TGTGCCATATCGCCGGGGACACCGGGCGGCTACACCTTC; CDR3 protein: CAISPGTPGGYTF
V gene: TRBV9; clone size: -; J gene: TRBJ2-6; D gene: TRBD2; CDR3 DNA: TGTGCCAGCAGCGCATCCCAGAAACTAGCGGGTGCTGTCTCTGGGGCCAACGTCCTGACTTTC; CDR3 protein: CASSASQKLAGAVSGANVLTF
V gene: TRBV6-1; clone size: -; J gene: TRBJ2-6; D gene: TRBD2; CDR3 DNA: TGTGCCAGGGGCGGGGGCTCTGGGGCCAACGTCCTGACTTTC; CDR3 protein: CARGGGSGANVLTF
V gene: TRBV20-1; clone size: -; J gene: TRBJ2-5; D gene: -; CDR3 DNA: TGCAGTGGGGAGGACCAAGAGACCCAGTACTTC; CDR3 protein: CSGEDQETQYF
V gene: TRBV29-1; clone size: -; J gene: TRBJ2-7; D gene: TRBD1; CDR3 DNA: TGCAGCGTTGGACAGGGCGTCAACGAGCAGTACTTC; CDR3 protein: CSVGQGVNEQYF
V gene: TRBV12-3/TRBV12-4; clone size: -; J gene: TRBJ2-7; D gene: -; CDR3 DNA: TGTGCCAGCAGTTCCGACTACGAGCAGTACTTC; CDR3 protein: CASSSDYEQYF
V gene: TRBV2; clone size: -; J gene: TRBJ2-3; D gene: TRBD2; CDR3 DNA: TGTGCCAGCAGTTCTAGCGGGATACGGGCAGATACGCAGTATTTT; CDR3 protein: CASSSSGIRADTQYF
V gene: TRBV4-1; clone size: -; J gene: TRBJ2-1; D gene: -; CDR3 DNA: TGCGCCAGCAGCCCCGACGCGGGGACCCGAGGCAATGAGCAGTTCTTC; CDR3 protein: CASSPDAGTRGNEQFF
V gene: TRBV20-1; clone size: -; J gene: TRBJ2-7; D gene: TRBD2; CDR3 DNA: TGCAGTGCTTCGGTAGCGGGAGTCTACGAGCAGTACTTC; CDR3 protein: CSASVAGVYEQYF
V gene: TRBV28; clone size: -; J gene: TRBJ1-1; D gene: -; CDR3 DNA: TGTGCCAGCACCGTCGACAGCCTGAACACTGAAGCTTTCTTT; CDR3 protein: CASTVDSLNTEAFF
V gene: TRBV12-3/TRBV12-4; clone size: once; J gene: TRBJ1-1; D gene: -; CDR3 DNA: TGTGCCAGCACTCGCCAGAGACAGGAAGCTTTCTTT; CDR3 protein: CASTRQRQEAFF
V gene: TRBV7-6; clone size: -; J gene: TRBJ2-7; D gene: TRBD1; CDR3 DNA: TGTGCCAGCAGCTTAATGGGACAGGGGGCCTACGAGCAGTACTTC; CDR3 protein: CASSLMGQGAYEQYF
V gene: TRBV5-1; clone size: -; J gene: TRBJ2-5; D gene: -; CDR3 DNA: TGCGCCAGCAAAATTGAGAGTCTCGGGGAGACCCAGTACTTC; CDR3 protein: CASKIESLGETQYF
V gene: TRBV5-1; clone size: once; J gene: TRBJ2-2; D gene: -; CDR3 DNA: TGCGCCAGCAGCTTGGGCCAGGCCACCGGGGAGCTGTTTTTT; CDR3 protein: CASSLGQATGELFF
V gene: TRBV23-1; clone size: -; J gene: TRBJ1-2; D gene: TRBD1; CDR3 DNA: TGCGCCAGCAGTCACCGCGGGGGACAGGGGGCCAACTATGGCTACACCTTC; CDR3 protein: CASSHRGGQGANYGYTF
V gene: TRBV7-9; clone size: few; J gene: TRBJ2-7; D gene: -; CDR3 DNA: TGTGCCAGCAGCTTTTCAGGGCGGGGAAGATCTAGCGAGCAGTACTTC; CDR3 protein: CASSFSGRGRSSEQYF
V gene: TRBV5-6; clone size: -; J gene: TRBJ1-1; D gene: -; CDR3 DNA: TGTGCCAGCAGCTTCGTATCACGGCTATCCGCTGAAGCTTTCTTT; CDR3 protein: CASSFVSRLSAEAFF
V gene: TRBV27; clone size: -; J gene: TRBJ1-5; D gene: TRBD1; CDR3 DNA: TGTGCCAGCCGCCAGACTACACAGGGGGTTGGAGGTCAGCCCCAGCATTTT; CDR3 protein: CASRQTTQGVGGQPQHF
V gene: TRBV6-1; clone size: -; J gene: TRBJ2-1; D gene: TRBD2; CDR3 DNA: TGTGCCAGCTGGAGTTCAACTAGCGGGAGGGGTATTCGTTACAATGAGCAGTTCTTC; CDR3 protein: CASWSSTSGRGIRYNEQFF
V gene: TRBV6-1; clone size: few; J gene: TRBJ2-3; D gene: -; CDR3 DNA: TGTGCCAGCAGGGGATCAGCAGATACGCAGTATTTT; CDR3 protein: CASRGSADTQYF
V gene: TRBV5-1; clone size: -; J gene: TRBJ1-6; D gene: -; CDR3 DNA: TGCGCCAGCAGCTTGGATCCATCGGGAAGCTCCTATAATTCACCCCTCCACTTT; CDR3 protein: CASSLDPSGSSYNSPLHF
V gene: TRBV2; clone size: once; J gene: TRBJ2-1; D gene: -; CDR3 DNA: TGTGCCAGCAGTGACCGATCGGGACCCCTGGGTAATGAGCAGTTCTTC; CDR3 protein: CASSDRSGPLGNEQFF
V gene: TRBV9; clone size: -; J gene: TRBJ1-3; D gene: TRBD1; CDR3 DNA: TGTGCCAGCAGCCGACAGGGTAAACTCCCCATATATTTT; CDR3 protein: CASSRQGKLPIYF
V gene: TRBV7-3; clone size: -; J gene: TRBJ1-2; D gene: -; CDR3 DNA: TGTGCCAGCAGCTTAGGCAGCTCCGATTTCGCTGGCTACACCTTC; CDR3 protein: CASSLGSSDFAGYTF
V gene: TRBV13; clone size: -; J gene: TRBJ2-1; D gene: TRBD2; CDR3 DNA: TGTGCCAGCAGCTTAAAAATGGGGTTAGCGGGAGGGGGAACGGAGCAGTTCTTC; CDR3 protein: CASSLKMGLAGGGTEQFF
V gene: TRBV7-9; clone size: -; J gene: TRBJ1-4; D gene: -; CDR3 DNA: TGTGCCAGCAGCTTTGCAGGGAGAACTAGCGAAAAACTGTTTTTT; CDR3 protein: CASSFAGRTSEKLFF
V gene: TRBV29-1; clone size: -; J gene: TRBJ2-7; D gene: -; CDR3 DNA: TGCAGCGGAGGGAGGGGGCGATCCTACGAGCAGTACTTC; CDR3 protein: CSGGRGRSYEQYF
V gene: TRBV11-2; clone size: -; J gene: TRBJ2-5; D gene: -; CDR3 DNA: TGTGCCAGCACCCAAACCCTGCAGACCCAGTACTTC; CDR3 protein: CASTQTLQTQYF
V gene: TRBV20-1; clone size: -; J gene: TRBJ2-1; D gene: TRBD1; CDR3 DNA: TGCAGTGCTAGAGGCGTGGGGACAGGTCTGCATGAGCAGTTCTTC; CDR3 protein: CSARGVGTGLHEQFF
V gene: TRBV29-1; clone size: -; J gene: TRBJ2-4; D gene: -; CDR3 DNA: TGCAGCGTTGAGGAAGGAGCCAAAAACATTCAGTACTTC; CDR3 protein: CSVEEGAKNIQYF